The 20 T cell receptor beta chains in this list originate from one sample, sequenced in a study of CD8 T cells in ankylosing spondylitis (TCRdb year 2017). The method behind the library was 5' RACE. Sequencing used an Illumina HiSeq 2500. TCRdb reprocessing: public reads trimmed at Q25 with fastp, clones called with MiXCR, in-frame beta chains kept. Rows with a matching CDR3 protein are joined into one entry that keeps the most common DNA and genes. The sample table contains under 150,000 distinct CDR3 sequences; only one count was recorded for approximately 9.9% of them. The biggest ten clones account for 3.3% of the sample. The sequencing input was blood, either unsorted or a sorted T cell fraction (not recorded which). These receptors were collected from a male donor with ankylosing spondylitis or in good health (not recorded which).

CDR3 residues: CASSSWGAGSFEQYF. The CDR3 nucleotides are TGTGCCAGCAGCTCCTGGGGAGCGGGATCGTTCGAGCAGTACTTC. The V gene is TRBV7-2, the J gene TRBJ2-7, with 7 bases matching TRBD2. Germline V gene lookup returns CDR1 SGHTA and CDR2 FQGNSA. This CDR3 comprises 15 residues. Trimming at V came to 4 bases and at J to 6 bases, leaving 12 bases not matched to a gene.

Turning to this clonotype: Germline is not matched at one junction end, which may reflect a read error. This chain joins TRBV5-1 and TRBJ1-2; a weak D match, TRBD1 (5 bases). This CDR3 spans 12 amino acids. Germline CDR1 reads SGHRS; CDR2 reads YFSETQ. CDR3 bases: TGCGCCAGCAGCTTCGGGGCTGAGTCCTGGGAGTTC. It encodes CASSFGAESWEF.

Note on this clonotype: A much larger clone sits a single nucleotide away, making a read error possible. The rearrangement links TRBV15 to TRBJ2-3, with TRBD2 matching 13 bases. The CDR3 totals 17 residues. CDR1 and CDR2 (germline): LNHNV, YYDKDF (reference sequence). Here the CDR3 reads CATSPGTSGTSTNTQYF. DNA of the CDR3: TGTGCCACCAGCCCTGGGACTAGCGGGACCAGCACAAATACGCAGTATTTT.

This clonotype was seen a handful of times. The V and J genes are TRBV18 and TRBJ2-3; the match to TRBD2 covers 10 bases. CDR3 length equals 17 residues. Germline-derived CDR1 and CDR2 are KGHSH and LQKENI. V lost 3 bases, J lost 4 bases, and 10 bases stayed unmatched. The CDR3 spells CASSPTVKRGGPDTQYF. The DNA for the CDR3 is TGTGCCAGCTCACCTACCGTAAAGCGGGGGGGACCAGATACGCAGTATTTT.

This clonotype was detected many times. The chain employs TRBV12-3 or TRBV12-4 and TRBJ2-2, with a tentative D call TRBD2 (5 bases). The CDR3 has 14 residues. Trimming stripped 11 bases from V and 0 bases from J, with 13 bases between. The CDR3 region is CAPPGTANTGELFF. In DNA, the CDR3 is TGTGCCCCCCCGGGAACAGCGAACACCGGGGAGCTGTTTTTT.

This clonotype was observed many times. This sequence joins TRBV4-2 and TRBJ1-2, with a possible D match to TRBD1 (6 bases). Looked up from germline, CDR1 is LGHNA and CDR2 is YNFKEQ. The CDR3 has 14 amino acids. The V gene lost 1 base and the J gene lost 8 bases, with 14 bases spanning the gap. For the CDR3, the DNA is TGTGCCAGCAGCCAAGGTACGACAGGCGGAGGCTACACCTTC. Translating it yields CASSQGTTGGGYTF.

The J gene is TRBJ2-7, the V gene TRBV20-1; a possible D gene is TRBD2 (5 bases). CDR3 length equals 15 residues. Trimming removed 0 bases at V and 6 bases at J, with 18 bases between. Germline V CDR1 and CDR2: DFQATT, SNEGSKA (reference sequence). The CDR3 loop reads CSARDPAAAFGEQYF. For the CDR3, the DNA is TGCAGTGCTAGAGATCCGGCAGCGGCGTTCGGCGAGCAGTACTTC.

This clonotype was seen many times. The gene calls are TRBV29-1 and TRBJ2-1; 8 bases are a match to TRBD2. There are 17 residues in the CDR3. V lost 4 bases to trimming and J lost 0 bases; unmatched junction nucleotides: 11. CDR1 and CDR2 (germline): SQVTM, ANQGSEA. This CDR3 is CSVGGVMSGSSYNEQFF. The CDR3 DNA follows: TGCAGCGTTGGTGGGGTTATGAGCGGGAGCTCCTACAATGAGCAGTTCTTC.

At least ten counts were recorded for this clonotype. The chain carries TRBV3-1 and TRBJ2-3; 8 bases are shared with TRBD2. The junction had 2 bases not matched to a gene; V was cut back by 3 bases and J by 0 bases. The CDR3 has 15 amino acids. The germline V gene encodes CDR1 LGHDT and CDR2 YNNKEL (reference sequence). Written as DNA, the CDR3 is TGTGCCAGCAGCCAGTTAGCGGGGAGCACAGATACGCAGTATTTT. Amino acids: CASSQLAGSTDTQYF.

This clonotype was found many times. The rearrangement uses TRBV29-1 and TRBJ1-5; 9 nucleotides match TRBD1. Germline CDR1 and CDR2: SQVTM and ANQGSEA. With 0 bases clipped from V and 4 bases from J, the junction kept 1 base outside the gene matches. The CDR3 has 14 residues. In DNA form, the CDR3 reads TGCAGCGTTGAAGAGACAGGGGGAAATCAGCCCCAGCATTTT. Its translation is CSVEETGGNQPQHF.

The chain links TRBV7-2 to TRBJ2-7, with 12 nucleotides matching TRBD2. CDR3 length: 15 amino acids. Germline CDR1 reads SGHTA; CDR2 reads FQGNSA. J was trimmed by 3 bases and V by 5 bases; bases with no gene match: 5. CDR3 in amino acids: CASSPTSGGSYEQYF. For the CDR3, the DNA is TGTGCCAGCAGCCCGACTAGCGGGGGTAGCTACGAGCAGTACTTC.

This clonotype was counted at least ten times. The gene calls are TRBV20-1 and TRBJ2-7, with 14 bases that match TRBD2. Trimming cost V 6 bases and J 2 bases; bases outside gene matches: 9. Per the germline V gene, CDR1 is DFQATT and CDR2 is SNEGSKA (reference sequence). The CDR3 has 16 residues. The CDR3 region is CSATPGLAGVTYEQYF. In DNA, the CDR3 is TGCAGTGCCACCCCGGGACTAGCGGGGGTGACCTACGAGCAGTACTTC.

Ten or more counts support this clonotype. The gene calls are TRBV4-1 and TRBJ1-1; D possibly corresponds to TRBD1 (6 bases). The CDR3 totals 15 residues. Trimming took 1 base from V and 5 from J, leaving 14 bases between them. Germline CDR1 and CDR2: MGHRA and YSYEKL. The CDR3 protein is CASSQGEGGRTEAFF. The CDR3 DNA reads TGCGCCAGCAGCCAAGGGGAGGGGGGTCGGACTGAAGCTTTCTTT.

This clonotype was recorded at least ten times. The J gene is TRBJ2-3, the V gene TRBV6-5; 10 nucleotides match TRBD2. CDR3 size: 18 residues. Germline V gene lookup returns CDR1 MNHEY and CDR2 SVGAGI. V was pared by 2 bases and J by 0 bases, with 8 bases of the junction left unmatched. CDR3 coding DNA: TGTGCCAGCAGTTACCGGAAACTAGCGGGGACTAGCACAGATACGCAGTATTTT. Its translation: CASSYRKLAGTSTDTQYF.

This clonotype occurred a few times. This chain joins TRBV5-1 and TRBJ2-5; possibly TRBD2 for D (5 bases). Germline values: CDR1 SGHRS, CDR2 YFSETQ. Between the trimmed V and J ends, which lost 4 bases and 5 bases, there was a span of 15 bases. There are 14 residues in the CDR3. The CDR3 nucleotides are TGCGCCAGCAGCGCCGGGATCGCCGGGGAGACCCAGTACTTC. It encodes CASSAGIAGETQYF.

This clonotype was observed at least ten times. The chain joins TRBV12-3 or TRBV12-4 to TRBJ2-6; 7 nucleotides align to TRBD1. CDR3 length equals 16 residues. V was pared by 7 bases and J by 3 bases, with 9 bases of the junction left unmatched. The CDR3 DNA is TGTGCCAGCACCCTAGAAGGGGGCGTTGGGGCCAACGTCCTGACTTTC. Its protein product is CASTLEGGVGANVLTF.

The chain employs TRBV7-2 and TRBJ2-5, with 7 positions matching TRBD2. The CDR3 sequence is 15 residues long. Losses at the gene ends were 6 bases for V and 3 bases for J; bases not matched to a gene: 10. Germline V gene data show CDR1 as SGHTA and CDR2 as FQGNSA. CDR3 protein: CASSSRLGLEETQYF. DNA of the CDR3: TGTGCCAGCAGTTCTCGACTAGGACTAGAAGAGACCCAGTACTTC.

This clonotype appeared many times. This chain uses TRBV6-1 with TRBJ1-2, with D perhaps matching TRBD1 (5 bases). Per germline, CDR1 MNHNS and CDR2 SASEGT. Trimming cost V 6 bases and J 5 bases, with 16 bases left between them. The CDR3 totals 14 residues. The CDR3 DNA follows: TGTGCCAGCAGAGTCGGGGGAGGTAATTATGGCTACACCTTC. Its translation: CASRVGGGNYGYTF.

There are a few counts of this clonotype. The chain uses TRBV5-5 and TRBJ2-7; 10 nucleotides line up with TRBD1. This CDR3 contains 15 residues. V shed 1 base and J 4 bases; nucleotides not matched to a gene: 5. The germline V gene has CDR1 SGHKS and CDR2 YYEKEE (reference sequence). This chain's CDR3 is CASSLRGTGDYEQYF. As DNA, the CDR3 is TGTGCCAGCAGCTTGAGAGGGACAGGGGATTACGAGCAGTACTTC.

This clonotype came up many times. The rearrangement joins TRBV5-1 to TRBJ2-2; D is possibly TRBD1 (6 bases). Per the germline V gene, CDR1 is SGHRS and CDR2 is YFSETQ. Trimming left V 2 bases short and J 3 bases short, with 11 bases between. This CDR3 has 15 amino acids. CDR3 in DNA: TGCGCCAGCAGCTTAGCACAGGGCCACACCGGGGAGCTGTTTTTT. Its translation is CASSLAQGHTGELFF.